This TCR beta chain was retrieved from a study of blood T cells in healthy people across ages (dated by TCRdb to the mid-2010s). Study-wide context: In model experiments, template switching captured roughly one uniquely barcoded TCR beta cDNA molecule for every two T cells. To track age-related changes in TCR beta repertoire diversity, the study relied on deep sequencing normalized with unique cDNA molecular identifiers. The study analyzed two additional independent replicas of 1 million unique cDNA reads from the same blood draw for two donors, one aged 18 to 29 and one aged 80 or older. The donors were divided into four age groups: young (average approximately 16 years), middle-aged (about 40), aged (62) and long-lived (roughly 82). To avoid experimental bias, donors of different ages were distributed randomly across sequencing lanes.

This clonotype has only a few counts. There is no known antigen for this receptor. Per-base qualities were not stored, and no clone one base away is much larger. Findings and caveats that apply to the study as a whole: Since profiling was done on bulk unsorted PBMCs, naive and antigen-experienced compartments could not be conclusively compared. Because the CMV infection status of the donors was unknown, age-related changes in expanded clonotypes may potentially have been confounded. The long-lived group showed more naive CD4+ T cells, fewer expanded clones and increased TCR diversity than the aged group, suggesting age selection. Observed TCR beta diversity per million T cells fell roughly linearly with age, and a significant reduction was already apparent by age around 40. A strong correlation was found between observed TCR beta diversity and the percentage of naive T cells measured by flow cytometry. Estimates of total diversity from one million sequenced T cells were regarded as lower bounds and underestimates.

The CDR3 runs 16 residues from the cysteine to the phenylalanine. Only the CDR3 DNA stays, 48 bases, in frame from base 1. V sheds 8 bases and J sheds 0 bases, leaving 20 bases between their ends. CDR1 and CDR2 (DFQATT, SNEGSKA) derive from the germline V gene (reference sequence). The library was made by 5' RACE. Sequenced using an Illumina HiSeq 2500. The second PCR ran for roughly 6 to 11 cycles and used a J-beta primer mix along with a sample-barcoded 5' primer. Each TCR beta cDNA molecule received a unique molecular identifier from a template-switch 5' adaptor carrying 12 random nucleotides. Each sample yielded at least 2.5 million CDR3-containing paired-end reads. The Mint cDNA synthesis kit, primed by a TRBC-specific oligonucleotide, was used to synthesize first-strand cDNA from all RNA. After uracil-DNA glycosylase treatment, a first 18-cycle PCR used universal primers M1SS and BC2_uni_R on all cDNA. The original pipeline was this. For normalization, 1 million high-quality reads, each with a distinct molecular identifier, were randomly selected from each sample. Reads sharing molecular identifiers were discarded rather than binned into consensus sequences. MiTCR, run with a Q25 quality threshold and the strictest error-elimination algorithm, handled CDR3 identification, clonotype clustering and error correction. Lower-bound total TCR beta diversity was estimated with a nonparametric unseen species model using Euler transformation. TCRdb itself trimmed the public reads at Q25 with fastp, ran MiXCR and retained productive beta chains. Each CDR3 protein appears once, grouped with its most common genes and DNA. The authors' filters were not applied to this entry. Within this sample are about 640,000 distinct CDR3 sequences, with roughly 50% of them counted one time only. The leading ten clones occupy 30% to 40% of the sample.

The donors were roughly 39 Caucasian individuals from Russia, aged 6 to 90 years, who were systemically healthy. Ten milliliters of peripheral blood were drawn from each donor into EDTA-treated Vacutainer tubes. Ficoll-Paque density-gradient centrifugation was used to isolate PBMCs, with at least 6.5 million obtained per sample. Total RNA, at least 6 micrograms per sample, was extracted from PBMCs with Trizol reagent. For every donor, an aliquot of PBMCs went through flow cytometry to measure the percentages of naive CD45RAhigh/CD27high T cells. The sample taken for sequencing was blood. The TCR was taken from a man between 60 and 70 years old in good health. The V gene is TRBV20-1 and the J gene is TRBJ2-4; a weak D assignment points to TRBD2 (7 bases agree). The DNA sequence reads TGCAGTCTGGGTGGGCGGGGGCTTATAGCCAAAAACATTCAGTACTTC. Translated, it reads CSLGGRGLIAKNIQYF.